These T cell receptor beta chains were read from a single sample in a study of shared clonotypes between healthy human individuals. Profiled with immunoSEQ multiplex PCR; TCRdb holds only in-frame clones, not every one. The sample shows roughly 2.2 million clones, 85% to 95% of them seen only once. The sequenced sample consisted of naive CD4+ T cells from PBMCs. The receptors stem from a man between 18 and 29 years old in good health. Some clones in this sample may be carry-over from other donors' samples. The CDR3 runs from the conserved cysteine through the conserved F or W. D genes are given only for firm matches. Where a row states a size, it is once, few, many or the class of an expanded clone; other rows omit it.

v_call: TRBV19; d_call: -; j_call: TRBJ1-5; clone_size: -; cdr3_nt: TGTGCCAGTAGTATAGAGAGGACCGCCAATCAGCCCCAGCATTTT; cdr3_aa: CASSIERTANQPQHF
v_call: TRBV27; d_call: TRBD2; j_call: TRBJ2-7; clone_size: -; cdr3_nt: TGTGCCAGCAGTTCCCTAGCGGGAGGGAGGAACGAGCAGTACTTC; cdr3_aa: CASSSLAGGRNEQYF
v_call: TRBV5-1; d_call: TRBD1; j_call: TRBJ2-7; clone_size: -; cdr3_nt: TGCGCCAGCAGCTACAGACAGGGATGGTACGAGCAGTACTTC; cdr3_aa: CASSYRQGWYEQYF
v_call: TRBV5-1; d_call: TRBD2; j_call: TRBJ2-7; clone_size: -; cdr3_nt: TGCGCCAGCAGCTCCCCGACTAGCGGGACCGGCGAGCAGTACTTC; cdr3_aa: CASSSPTSGTGEQYF
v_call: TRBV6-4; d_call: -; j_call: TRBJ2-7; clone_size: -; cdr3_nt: TGTGCCAGGACGCTTGAGGGACACTTCTCCTACGAGCAGTACTTC; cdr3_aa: CARTLEGHFSYEQYF
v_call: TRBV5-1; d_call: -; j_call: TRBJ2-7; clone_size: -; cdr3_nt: TGCGCCAGCAGCTTGGGCCAGGGCGTACAGCAGTACTTC; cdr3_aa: CASSLGQGVQQYF
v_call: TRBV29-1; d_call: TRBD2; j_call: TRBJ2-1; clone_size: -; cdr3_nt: TGCAGCGTTGAACGGCGGGCGGGAGACAATGAGCAGTTCTTC; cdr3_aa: CSVERRAGDNEQFF
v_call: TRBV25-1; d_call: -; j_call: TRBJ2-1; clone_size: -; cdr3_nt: TGTGCCAGCAGTGAACTGTATAGGGAGCAGTTCTTC; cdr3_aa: CASSELYREQFF
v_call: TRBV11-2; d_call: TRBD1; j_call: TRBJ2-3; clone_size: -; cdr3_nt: TGTGCCAGCAGCTTAGATCCCGGGACAGGGGGAGATACGCAGTATTTT; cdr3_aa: CASSLDPGTGGDTQYF
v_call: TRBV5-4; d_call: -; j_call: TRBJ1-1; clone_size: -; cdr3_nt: TGTGCCAGCAGCTTTGGGCGGGGTGCGGGGAGCACTGAAGCTTTCTTT; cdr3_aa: CASSFGRGAGSTEAFF
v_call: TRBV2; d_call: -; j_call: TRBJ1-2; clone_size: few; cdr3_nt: TGTGCCAGCAGTGAACAGGGGAACTATGGCTACACCTTC; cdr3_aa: CASSEQGNYGYTF
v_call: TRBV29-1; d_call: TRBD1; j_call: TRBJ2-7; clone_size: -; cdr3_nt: TGCAGCGTACGAAAATCCGGGACAGGGAGCTACGAGCAGTACTTC; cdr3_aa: CSVRKSGTGSYEQYF
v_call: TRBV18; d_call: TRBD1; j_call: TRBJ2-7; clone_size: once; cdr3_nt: TGTGCCAGCTCAACACAGGGGGGCGAGCAGTACTTC; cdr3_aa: CASSTQGGEQYF
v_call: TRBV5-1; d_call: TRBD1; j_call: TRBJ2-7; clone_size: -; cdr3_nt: TGCGCCAGCAGCCCTCGTGGACAGGTAACCTACGAGCAGTACTTC; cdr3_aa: CASSPRGQVTYEQYF
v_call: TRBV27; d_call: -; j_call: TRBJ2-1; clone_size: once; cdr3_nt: TGTGCCAGCAGTTCGAGGCCGACCCCGGGGGATGAGCAGTTCTTC; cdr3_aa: CASSSRPTPGDEQFF
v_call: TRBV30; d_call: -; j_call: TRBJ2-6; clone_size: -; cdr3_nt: TGTGCCTGGGAGCTTGCCCCTGGGGCCAACGTCCTGACTTTC; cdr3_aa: CAWELAPGANVLTF
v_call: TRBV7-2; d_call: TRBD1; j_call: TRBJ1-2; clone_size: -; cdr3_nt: TGTGCCAGCAGCTGGGACAGGAGCTATGGCTACACCTTC; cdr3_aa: CASSWDRSYGYTF
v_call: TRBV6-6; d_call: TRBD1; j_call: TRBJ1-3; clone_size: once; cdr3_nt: TGTGCCAGCAGCCCAGGGGGAACTGGAAACACCATATATTTT; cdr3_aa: CASSPGGTGNTIYF